The 25 T cell receptor beta chains below all came from one sample that was sequenced in a study of cytomegalovirus exposure and HLA in healthy donors. Primers for the PCR totalled 60 Vbeta and 13 Jbeta. The table came from immunoSEQ multiplex PCR; TCRdb's copy has only in-frame clones and leaves some out. The sample records around 64,000 clones, around 86% being singletons. The sequencing sample was made of PBMCs. These TCRs come from a female donor in good health and CMV-seronegative.

This clone was seen a handful of times. This chain connects TRBV11-2 to TRBJ2-7; 11 nucleotides align to TRBD1. Germline CDR1 reads SGHAT; CDR2 reads FQNNGV. With V trimmed by 5 bases and J by 7 bases, 10 bases remained unmatched. This CDR3 is 15 amino acids long. The DNA of the CDR3 is TGTGCCAGCAGCGGGGCAGGACAGGGGGCGAGGGAGCAGTACTTC. Its translation: CASSGAGQGAREQYF. The whole variable domain, remainder taken from reference TRBV11-2 and TRBJ2-7, is EAGVAQSPRYKIIEKRQSVAFWCNPISGHATLYWYQQILGQGPKLLIQFQNNGVVDDSQLPKDRFSAERLKGVDSTLKIQPAKLEDSAVYLCASSGAGQGAREQYFGPGTRLTVT.

The chain carries TRBV2 and TRBJ2-1; 9 bases align to TRBD2. Germline V gene data show CDR1 as SNHLY and CDR2 as FYNNEI. The CDR3 has 15 amino acids. The V segment lost 8 bases and the J segment 7 bases; nucleotides outside the gene matches: 12. The CDR3 DNA reads as TGTGCCAGCCCTGTGGCAGCGGGAGGTTTTAATGAGCAGTTCTTC. Translation gives CASPVAAGGFNEQFF.

This sequence joins TRBV6-5 and TRBJ1-1; D is perhaps TRBD1 (6 bases). V was clipped by 6 bases and J by 0 bases, with 11 bases between them. The germline V gene encodes CDR1 MNHEY and CDR2 SVGAGI. This CDR3 is 14 amino acids long. The CDR3 DNA is TGTGCCAGCAGGATGGACAGAGTGAACACTGAAGCTTTCTTT. This gives the protein CASRMDRVNTEAFF.

The chain carries TRBV7-3 and TRBJ1-1; D not resolved. Germline V gene lookup returns CDR1 SGHTA and CDR2 FQGTGA. The CDR3 is 14 residues long. V was cut by 5 bases and J by 4 bases, with 14 bases left in between. The CDR3 protein is CASSPGPSGTEAFF. In DNA form, the CDR3 reads TGTGCCAGCAGCCCCGGACCTAGCGGCACTGAAGCTTTCTTT. The complete variable domain, with remaining parts taken from reference TRBV7-3 and TRBJ1-1, reads GAGVSQTPSNKVTEKGKYVELRCDPISGHTALYWYRQSLGQGPEFLIYFQGTGAADDSGLPNDRFFAVRPEGSVSTLKIQRTERGDSAVYLCASSPGPSGTEAFFGQGTRLTVV.

This clone was counted a few times. The chain's CDR3 is CASSPGGTGGPNTEAFF. Here the CDR3 DNA reads TGTGCCAGCAGCCCGGGGGGGACAGGGGGCCCGAACACTGAAGCTTTCTTT. V is TRBV7-9 and J is TRBJ1-1; 12 nucleotides align to TRBD1. The V gene end was trimmed by 5 bases and the J gene end by 1 base; junction bases not matched to a gene: 8. Per germline, CDR1 SEHNR and CDR2 FQNEAQ (reference sequence). The CDR3 consists of 17 residues.

The CDR3 spells CASSPGQGRGDTEAFF. For the CDR3, the DNA is TGTGCCAGCAGCCCAGGACAGGGTCGGGGTGACACTGAAGCTTTCTTT. The chain employs TRBV7-2 and TRBJ1-1, with 8 bases matching TRBD1. The germline CDR1 and CDR2 sequences are SGHTA and FQGNSA. Trimming took 5 bases from V and 3 from J; bases not matched to a gene: 11. This CDR3 has 16 amino acids.

This chain links TRBV30 with TRBJ2-2, with 10 bases aligning to TRBD2. Losses at the gene ends were 6 bases for V and 6 bases for J; bases not matched to a gene: 4. From germline, CDR1 is GTSNPN and CDR2 SVGIG (reference sequence). This CDR3 has 13 residues. CDR3 in DNA: TGTGCCTGTTCAGCGGGGGGGGCCGGGGAGCTGTTTTTT. Translating gives CACSAGGAGELFF.

The chain has TRBV28 and TRBJ2-7, with 8 bases aligning to TRBD2. With 4 bases clipped from V and 7 bases from J, the junction kept 15 bases outside the gene matches. Germline V CDR1 and CDR2: MDHEN, SYDVKM. The CDR3 runs 16 residues. The CDR3 coding sequence is TGTGCCAGCAGTTCGGGAGGGGCGGGAGTGTCGAGAGAGCAGTACTTC. It yields the protein CASSSGGAGVSREQYF.

The chain is built from TRBV7-2 and TRBJ2-4; TRBD2 matches 12 bases. The trim removed 2 bases at V and 0 bases at J, leaving 8 bases unmatched. From germline, CDR1 is SGHTA and CDR2 FQGNSA. This CDR3 has 19 amino acids. The CDR3 coding sequence is TGTGCCAGCAGCTTATCCCTGCGACTAGCGGGGGAAGCCAAAAACATTCAGTACTTC. The encoded protein is CASSLSLRLAGEAKNIQYF.

The chain carries TRBV25-1 and TRBJ2-2; D possibly corresponds to TRBD1 (5 bases). Germline V gene data show CDR1 as MGHDK and CDR2 as SYGVNS. The CDR3 extends over 15 amino acids. V shed 3 bases and J shed 5 bases, with 13 bases lying between them. The chain's CDR3 is CASSERTYGTGELFF. As DNA, the CDR3 is TGTGCCAGCAGTGAGAGGACATACGGGACCGGGGAGCTGTTTTTT.

The rearrangement uses TRBV9 and TRBJ1-2; no clear D. V lost 3 bases and J lost 2, with 11 bases in between. This CDR3 spans 14 amino acids. Germline CDR1 is SGDLS and CDR2 is YYNGEE. The CDR3: CASSEGEQNYGYTF. CDR3 DNA sequence: TGTGCCAGCAGCGAGGGAGAGCAGAACTATGGCTACACCTTC.

The rearrangement links TRBV13 to TRBJ2-5, with D hard to call. Germline V gene data show CDR1 as PRHDT and CDR2 as FYEKMQ (reference sequence). CDR3 length: 16 amino acids. V lost 4 bases and J lost 0, with 15 bases in between. The CDR3 bases are TGTGCCAGCAGCTCTCACCGCGCTGAGTACCAAGAGACCCAGTACTTC. Its protein is CASSSHRAEYQETQYF.

This rearrangement joins TRBV7-9 to TRBJ2-3; 7 bases map to TRBD1. CDR3 length: 15 amino acids. The V and J ends lost 3 bases and 1 base, in that order; junction bases with no gene match: 4. The germline V gene encodes CDR1 SEHNR and CDR2 FQNEAQ (reference sequence). The CDR3 nucleotides read TGTGCCAGCAGCTTGGGGGACAGACGCACAGATACGCAGTATTTT. Amino acids: CASSLGDRRTDTQYF.

J is TRBJ2-5 and V is TRBV4-3; D ambiguous. The J call is in doubt because the DNA end fits TRBJ2-7 better. The CDR3 is 16 residues long. CDR1 is LGHNA, CDR2 YSLEER, per germline. The CDR3, as DNA: TGCGCCAGCAGCCAAGGGAGCCAAGTGCCTCGATACGAGCAGTACTTC. It translates to CASSQGSQVPRYEQYF.

The table lists this clone with a count of one. The chain has TRBV19 and TRBJ2-5; 15 bases fit TRBD2. CDR3 length: 17 amino acids. CDR1 is LNHDA, CDR2 SQIVND, per germline (reference sequence). V gave up 5 bases and J gave up 5 bases; unmatched junction bases: 9. CDR3 sequence: CASSFSGTSGRWETQYF. The DNA of the CDR3 is TGTGCCAGTAGTTTCTCCGGGACTAGCGGGAGGTGGGAGACCCAGTACTTC. Combining the CDR3 with reference TRBV19 and TRBJ2-5 gives the whole variable domain DGGITQSPKYLFRKEGQNVTLSCEQNLNHDAMYWYRQDPGQGLRLIYYSQIVNDFQKGDIAEGYSVSREKKESFPLTVTSAQKNPTAFYLCASSFSGTSGRWETQYFGPGTRLLVL.

The chain carries TRBV5-5 and TRBJ1-1; D ambiguous. The V and J ends lost 0 bases and 1 base respectively, with 7 bases between them. CDR1 is SGHKS and CDR2 is YYEKEE in the germline V gene (reference sequence). The CDR3 has 14 amino acids. The CDR3 DNA reads as TGTGCCAGCAGCTTGGGCAGCGGGAACACTGAAGCTTTCTTT. Encoded protein: CASSLGSGNTEAFF.

This chain links TRBV7-2 with TRBJ1-1, with TRBD1 matching 7 bases. This CDR3 has 15 residues. V was clipped by 5 bases and J by 4 bases; unmatched bases: 10. Germline lookup yields CDR1 SGHTA and CDR2 FQGNSA. In nucleotides, the CDR3 is TGTGCCAGCAGCCTTAGACAGGGTTGGGGCACTGAAGCTTTCTTT. Its protein is CASSLRQGWGTEAFF.

The rearrangement uses TRBV7-6 and TRBJ1-4; 7 positions match TRBD1. Losses at the gene ends were 6 bases for V and 8 bases for J; bases not matched to a gene: 6. Germline loops: CDR1 SGHVS, CDR2 FNYEAQ. This CDR3 is built from 13 residues. The CDR3 loop reads CASREEQGEKLFF. The CDR3 region has the DNA TGTGCCAGCAGGGAAGAACAGGGGGAAAAACTGTTTTTT.

The chain combines TRBV27 with TRBJ1-6, with 8 bases lining up with TRBD1. V was pared by 6 bases and J by 3 bases, with 7 bases of the junction left unmatched. Germline values: CDR1 MNHEY, CDR2 SMNVEV (reference sequence). This CDR3 contains 16 residues. CDR3 protein: CASRHTGGDYNSPLHF. CDR3 nucleotides: TGTGCCAGCAGACATACAGGGGGGGACTATAATTCACCCCTCCACTTT.

The sample holds a few counts of this clone. This rearrangement joins TRBV6-4 to TRBJ2-3, with 12 bases that match TRBD2. After removal of 4 bases from V and 1 base from J, the junction contained 0 bases not matched to a gene. Per the germline V gene, CDR1 is MRHNA and CDR2 is SNTAGT. The CDR3 runs to 15 residues. The CDR3 loop is CASSASGGGTDTQYF. In DNA, the CDR3 is TGTGCCAGCAGTGCTAGCGGGGGGGGCACAGATACGCAGTATTTT.

The table lists this clone with a few counts. The rearrangement joins TRBV2 to TRBJ1-2; perhaps TRBD1 as D (6 bases). V lost 6 bases to trimming and J lost 3 bases, with 11 bases between them. Germline CDR1 reads SNHLY; CDR2 reads FYNNEI. This CDR3 contains 13 residues. The CDR3 loop reads CASSADSYYGYTF. CDR3 DNA: TGTGCCAGCAGCGCGGACAGCTACTATGGCTACACCTTC.

The V call is TRBV4-3, the J call TRBJ1-1; D unclear. Germline-derived CDR1 and CDR2 are LGHNA and YSLEER. V was shortened by 1 base and J by 11 bases, with 14 bases between the two germline ends. This CDR3 has 13 residues. The CDR3 region is CASSQVDWGRAFF. CDR3 nucleotide sequence: TGCGCCAGCAGCCAAGTGGACTGGGGTAGGGCTTTCTTT.

The chain recombines TRBV19 with TRBJ1-5; D unresolved. The ends were cut back, 6 bases at V and 1 base at J, with 16 bases in the middle. Germline V gene sequence: CDR1 LNHDA, CDR2 SQIVND (reference sequence). This CDR3 has 16 residues. The CDR3 loop reads CASSRGWLGSNQPQHF. Here the CDR3 DNA reads TGTGCCAGTAGCCGCGGGTGGTTGGGGAGCAATCAGCCCCAGCATTTT.

The chain uses TRBV30 and TRBJ2-3; TRBD2 matches at 11 bases. V dropped 2 bases and J dropped 8; count of bases not matched to a gene: 9. CDR1 is GTSNPN, CDR2 SVGIG, per germline (reference sequence). This CDR3 contains 15 residues. The DNA for the CDR3 is TGTGCCTGGAGTTCGACTAGCGGGGCTCTTGGTACGCAGTATTTT. This codes for CAWSSTSGALGTQYF.

The V call is TRBV18, the J call TRBJ2-5; D is ambiguous. V lost 9 bases and J lost 3, with 14 bases in between. This CDR3 has 13 amino acids. Germline CDR1 KGHSH, CDR2 LQKENI. The CDR3 DNA reads TGTGCCAGTCTCACAGACGTTGAAGAGACCCAGTACTTC. Its protein product is CASLTDVEETQYF.